Listed here are 30 T cell receptor beta chains from one sample, sequenced in a study of vaccination and CD4 T cells after COVID-19. Cultured CD4+ T cell DNA was sequenced using the Oncomine TCR Beta short-read assay. TCRdb passed the PCR reads through MiXCR, listing each CDR3 protein once. The repertoire holds approximately 13,000 distinct CDR3 sequences, with more than 45% as singletons. The antigens for these receptors are not known. This sample's treatment: roughly ten-day PBMC culture with coronavirus spike peptide pools or control peptides (ViraFEST assay). The specimen was CD4+ T cells from blood, cultured in vitro. The origin of the receptors is a human donor who had recovered from COVID-19.

This chain links TRBV6-4 with TRBJ2-1, with 14 bases fitting TRBD2. Germline V gene data show CDR1 as MRHNA and CDR2 as SNTAGT. The length of the CDR3 is 15 residues. Trimming at V came to 3 bases and at J to 8 bases, leaving 3 bases not matched to a gene. The CDR3 bases are TGTGCCAGCAGTGATGCGACTAGCGGGAGGGATGAGCAGTTCTTC. It is translated as CASSDATSGRDEQFF.

This clonotype has only a few counts. J is TRBJ1-1 and V is TRBV20-1; possibly TRBD1 for D (6 bases). Germline loops: CDR1 DFQATT, CDR2 SNEGSKA (reference sequence). This CDR3 has 12 amino acids. V lost 6 bases and J lost 2, with 10 bases in between. CDR3 sequence: CSAPGQNTEAFF. Written as DNA, the CDR3 is TGCAGTGCACCGGGACAAAACACTGAAGCTTTCTTT.

The CDR3 DNA follows: TGCAGTGCTAGAGGGACTAGCGGGAGGCCCTACGAGCAGTACTTC. As protein: CSARGTSGRPYEQYF. The chain combines TRBV20-1 with TRBJ2-7; 14 bases are shared with TRBD2. Per the germline V gene, CDR1 is DFQATT and CDR2 is SNEGSKA (reference sequence). V lost 1 base, J lost 2 bases, and 1 base stayed unmatched. The CDR3 covers 15 residues.

The J gene is TRBJ1-5, the V gene TRBV19; no firm D call. This CDR3 spans 11 amino acids. Germline V gene sequence: CDR1 LNHDA, CDR2 SQIVND (reference sequence). V was pared by 10 bases and J by 7 bases, with 11 bases between. This chain's CDR3 is CATRSGQPQHF. The CDR3 nucleotides are TGTGCCACCCGTAGTGGGCAGCCCCAGCATTTT.

The rearrangement links TRBV15 to TRBJ2-1; maybe TRBD1 (6 bases). This CDR3 region has 15 residues. With 4 bases removed from V and 1 base from J, the gap between germline ends came to 11 bases. CDR1 is LNHNV and CDR2 is YYDKDF in the germline V gene (reference sequence). Here the CDR3 DNA reads TGTGCCACCAGCATCCGGGACACATCCTACAATGAGCAGTTCTTC. Translation gives CATSIRDTSYNEQFF. The full variable domain, its missing parts supplied by reference TRBV15 and TRBJ2-1, is DAMVIQNPRYQVTQFGKPVTLSCSQTLNHNVMYWYQQKSSQAPKLLFHYYDKDFNNEADTPDNFQSRRPNTSFCFLDIRSPGLGDTAMYLCATSIRDTSYNEQFFGPGTRLTVL.

This clonotype was recorded once. The rearrangement links TRBV10-3 to TRBJ1-5; 8 bases agree with TRBD1. This CDR3 spans 14 amino acids. Germline CDR1 and CDR2: ENHRY and SYGVKD. J was trimmed by 7 bases and V by 5 bases; bases with no gene match: 7. The CDR3 loop reads CAISPDRGRQPQHF. DNA for the CDR3: TGTGCCATCAGTCCCGACAGGGGACGACAGCCCCAGCATTTT.

This chain uses TRBV5-1 with TRBJ2-3; a weak D match, TRBD2 (6 bases). The V gene lost 4 bases and the J gene lost 5 bases, with 17 bases spanning the gap. Germline V gives CDR1 SGHRS, CDR2 YFSETQ. The CDR3 is 15 amino acids. The CDR3 DNA follows: TGCGCCAGCAGCGATATCAGCGGGCGCGTAGATACGCAGTATTTT. Translated: CASSDISGRVDTQYF.

This chain connects TRBV5-4 to TRBJ1-1; 7 bases agree with TRBD1. V lost 3 bases, J lost 0 bases, and 8 bases stayed unmatched. This CDR3 is 16 amino acids long. CDR1 is SGHNT, CDR2 YYREEE, per germline (reference sequence). In DNA form, the CDR3 reads TGTGCCAGCAGCTATACGCCGGACAGGATGAACACTGAAGCTTTCTTT. This encodes CASSYTPDRMNTEAFF.

The chain couples TRBV20-1 to TRBJ1-2; TRBD1 might be the D (5 bases). The CDR3 has 14 amino acids. Trimming pared 8 bases from V and 4 bases from J, leaving 20 bases between. Germline V CDR1 and CDR2: DFQATT, SNEGSKA (reference sequence). The CDR3 region has the DNA TGCAGTAAAAACCGGGACCTAAGGTCCTATGGCTACACCTTC. This gives the protein CSKNRDLRSYGYTF.

The rearrangement joins TRBV19 to TRBJ2-2; D unclear. This CDR3 has 14 residues. Trimming pared 5 bases from V and 0 bases from J, leaving 7 bases between. Germline V gene data show CDR1 as LNHDA and CDR2 as SQIVND (reference sequence). CDR3 loop: CASSEIANTGELFF. CDR3 nucleotide sequence: TGTGCCAGTAGTGAGATCGCGAACACCGGGGAGCTGTTTTTT. Supplemented by reference TRBV19 and TRBJ2-2, the full variable domain reads DGGITQSPKYLFRKEGQNVTLSCEQNLNHDAMYWYRQDPGQGLRLIYYSQIVNDFQKGDIAEGYSVSREKKESFPLTVTSAQKNPTAFYLCASSEIANTGELFFGEGSRLTVL.

V usage is TRBV6-5 and J usage is TRBJ1-6; D is perhaps TRBD1 (5 bases). The germline V gene encodes CDR1 MNHEY and CDR2 SVGAGI. This CDR3 contains 15 residues. The germline V and J ends were trimmed by 0 bases and 8 bases, with 11 bases remaining between them. The CDR3 sequence: CASSYSGTSYSPLHF. CDR3 bases: TGTGCCAGCAGTTACTCCGGGACGTCTTATTCACCCCTCCACTTT.

This clonotype is a singleton in its sample. Written as DNA, the CDR3 is TGTGCCAGCTCACCCCAGGGGGCGGTGGTTGACACTGAAGCTTTCTTT. This codes for CASSPQGAVVDTEAFF. V is TRBV18 and J is TRBJ1-1, with 8 bases identical to TRBD1. This CDR3 spans 16 amino acids. The trim removed 3 bases at V and 3 bases at J, leaving 9 bases unmatched. CDR1 is KGHSH, CDR2 LQKENI, per germline.

V is TRBV6-2 or TRBV6-3 and J is TRBJ1-3; D remains unclear. This CDR3 is built from 13 residues. The germline V and J ends were trimmed by 7 bases and 0 bases, with 7 bases remaining between them. CDR1 MNHEY and CDR2 SVGEGT come from the germline V gene. The CDR3 is CASTGSSGNTIYF. The CDR3 nucleotides are TGTGCCAGCACCGGGAGCTCTGGAAACACCATATATTTT.

The CDR3 nucleotides are TGTGCCAGCAGCTTGTTCGGACAGGGATATTACACTGAAGCTTTCTTT. As protein: CASSLFGQGYYTEAFF. The rearrangement links TRBV5-6 to TRBJ1-1, with 8 bases fitting TRBD1. CDR3 length: 16 residues. The junction had 8 bases not matched to a gene; V was cut back by 1 base and J by 3 bases. Germline CDR1 reads SGHDT; CDR2 reads YYEEEE.

Comments on this clonotype: At one end the junction does not follow the germline gene, possibly because of a read error. The rearrangement links TRBV7-2 to TRBJ2-1; 8 bases line up with TRBD2. Germline CDR1 and CDR2: SGHTA and FQGNSA. CDR3 length: 13 residues. The CDR3 reads CASSVAGSIILFF. The CDR3 DNA is TGTGCCAGCAGCGTAGCGGGGTCTATAATTCTGTTCTTC.

This chain links TRBV6-1 with TRBJ1-5; tentatively, D is TRBD1 (6 bases). The CDR3 runs to 15 residues. Germline loops: CDR1 MNHNS, CDR2 SASEGT. V was clipped by 6 bases and J by 2 bases, with 14 bases between them. This CDR3 reads CASRQGWGRNQPQHF. The CDR3 bases are TGTGCCAGCAGGCAGGGGTGGGGGCGCAATCAGCCCCAGCATTTT.

The chain uses TRBV11-2 and TRBJ2-5; D call uncertain. Trimming stripped 1 base from V and 2 bases from J, with 8 bases between. The CDR3 sequence is 14 residues long. Looked up from germline, CDR1 is SGHAT and CDR2 is FQNNGV. Written as DNA, the CDR3 is TGTGCCAGCAGCTTAGCATGGGTGCAAGAGACCCAGTACTTC. It encodes CASSLAWVQETQYF.

This clonotype was observed once. The chain employs TRBV19 and TRBJ2-7; TRBD2 matches at 11 bases. The CDR3 is 15 residues long. After removal of 6 bases from V and 4 bases from J, the junction contained 8 bases not matched to a gene. Germline V gene lookup returns CDR1 LNHDA and CDR2 SQIVND (reference sequence). The CDR3 region has the DNA TGTGCCAGTAGGTGGGGGACTAGCGGACATTACGAGCAGTACTTC. This sequence encodes CASRWGTSGHYEQYF.

The rearrangement joins TRBV20-1 to TRBJ1-3, with 7 positions matching TRBD1. The CDR3 has 12 residues. Germline-derived CDR1 and CDR2 are DFQATT and SNEGSKA (reference sequence). The ends lost 6 bases at V and 4 bases at J; junction bases unmatched: 3. CDR3 nucleotide sequence: TGCAGTGCGAGGACAGGAGGAAACACCATATATTTT. It yields the protein CSARTGGNTIYF.

This sequence joins TRBV6-5 and TRBJ2-7, with 10 bases identical to TRBD2. CDR1 and CDR2 from the germline V gene are MNHEY and SVGAGI. The V and J ends lost 0 bases and 2 bases, in that order; junction bases with no gene match: 4. There are 16 residues in the CDR3. The CDR3 here is CASSYSGTSVTYEQYF. CDR3 coding DNA: TGTGCCAGCAGTTACTCAGGGACTAGCGTAACCTACGAGCAGTACTTC.

This chain's CDR3 is CASLEGGDLMGKLFF. Here the CDR3 DNA reads TGTGCCAGTTTGGAGGGGGGCGATCTAATGGGAAAACTGTTTTTT. The V gene is TRBV28, the J gene TRBJ1-4; D perhaps matches TRBD1 (6 bases). The V and J ends lost 9 bases and 10 bases respectively, with 24 bases between them. The CDR3 extends over 15 amino acids. Looked up from germline, CDR1 is MDHEN and CDR2 is SYDVKM.

This chain uses TRBV28 with TRBJ1-1; no clear D gene. The CDR3 spans 12 residues. Germline V lookup: CDR1 MDHEN, CDR2 SYDVKM. Trimming pared 7 bases from V and 1 base from J, leaving 7 bases between. The DNA for the CDR3 is TGTGCCAGCAAACCGGGGAACACTGAAGCTTTCTTT. It yields the protein CASKPGNTEAFF.

This clonotype appeared a few times. This chain uses TRBV27 with TRBJ1-1; 8 bases are shared with TRBD1. This CDR3 is built from 18 residues. Germline CDR1 and CDR2: MNHEY and SMNVEV (reference sequence). The V and J ends lost 9 bases and 0 bases, in that order; junction bases with no gene match: 18. The DNA for the CDR3 is TGTGCCAGGAAAGCCCAGGGACAGGCTACCCAAATGAACACTGAAGCTTTCTTT. This sequence encodes CARKAQGQATQMNTEAFF.

This chain joins TRBV2 and TRBJ1-1; no clear D. The V gene lost 7 bases and the J gene lost 4 bases, with 16 bases spanning the gap. Germline V gene data show CDR1 as SNHLY and CDR2 as FYNNEI. This CDR3 region has 14 residues. The chain's CDR3 is CASTPFSGTTEAFF. In DNA, the CDR3 is TGTGCCAGCACCCCCTTCTCAGGAACCACTGAAGCTTTCTTT.

This clonotype was detected once. The chain has TRBV6-1 and TRBJ2-7; 10 bases align to TRBD2. J was trimmed by 2 bases and V by 10 bases; bases with no gene match: 8. The CDR3 is 14 amino acids. In germline, CDR1 is MNHNS, CDR2 SASEGT. This CDR3 is CATLGTSDPYEQYF. The CDR3 nucleotides are TGTGCCACCCTCGGGACTAGCGACCCCTACGAGCAGTACTTC.

The rearrangement uses TRBV28 and TRBJ1-5; a possible D gene is TRBD1 (5 bases). The germline V and J ends were trimmed by 8 bases and 6 bases, with 11 bases remaining between them. The CDR3 contains 12 residues. Germline lookup yields CDR1 MDHEN and CDR2 SYDVKM. CDR3 bases: TGTGCCAGCGGTGGGGCAGGTCAGCCCCAGCATTTT. This gives the protein CASGGAGQPQHF.

This rearrangement joins TRBV7-2 to TRBJ1-5, with a tentative D call TRBD1 (6 bases). V gave up 5 bases and J gave up 5 bases, with 16 bases separating them. The CDR3 is 15 amino acids. Germline assignment: CDR1 SGHTA and CDR2 FQGNSA. The CDR3 loop reads CASSLRGGGHQPQHF. DNA for the CDR3: TGTGCCAGCAGCCTCCGGGGAGGGGGGCATCAGCCCCAGCATTTT.

J is TRBJ1-3 and V is TRBV27; D gene ambiguous. The CDR3 length is 13 residues. V was clipped by 6 bases and J by 3 bases, with 9 bases between them. CDR1 and CDR2 (germline): MNHEY, SMNVEV (reference sequence). CDR3 DNA sequence: TGTGCCAGCAGCCTTTCCCGTGGAAACACCATATATTTT. This sequence encodes CASSLSRGNTIYF.

The V gene is TRBV27, the J gene TRBJ2-7, with TRBD1 matching 9 bases. V lost 4 bases and J lost 4; bases outside the gene matches: 8. The CDR3 loop spans 15 amino acids. The germline V gene has CDR1 MNHEY and CDR2 SMNVEV (reference sequence). CDR3 sequence reads: CASSYFSGQGYEQYF. CDR3 bases: TGTGCCAGCAGTTACTTCTCCGGACAGGGGTACGAGCAGTACTTC.

The rearrangement joins TRBV11-1 to TRBJ1-2; 7 bases are a match to TRBD1. Germline CDR1 and CDR2: SGHAT and FQDESV (reference sequence). This CDR3 region has 14 residues. The trim removed 5 bases at V and 4 bases at J, leaving 7 bases unmatched. The chain's CDR3 is CASSTRQGTYGYTF. In nucleotides, the CDR3 is TGTGCCAGCAGCACCCGACAGGGTACCTATGGCTACACCTTC.